Listed below are T cell receptor beta chains from one sample, sequenced in a study of long-term antiretroviral therapy in people with HIV. The method was immunoSEQ multiplex PCR; TCRdb's version includes in-frame clones alone and lacks a portion of them. The sample yields 30,000 to 40,000 clones, 70% to 90% seen once. The sequencing here drew on unsorted PBMCs, taken 2.2 years after starting antiretroviral therapy. The receptors shown here come from a man aged 18 to 29 with HIV. Each CDR3 is given with its conserved first and last residue. D genes are given only for firm matches. Not every row has a clone size; where given, it reads once, few, many or a size class.

j_call | v_call | clone_size | d_call | cdr3_nt | cdr3_aa
TRBJ1-1 | TRBV7-2 | NA | NA | TGTGCCAGCAGCTCAAGGATACCAGGGTCGTCTTTCTTT | CASSSRIPGSSFF
TRBJ2-7 | TRBV4-3 | few | TRBD2 | TGCGCCAGCAGCCATGGGAGCGGGGTGTCCTACGAGCAGTACTTC | CASSHGSGVSYEQYF
TRBJ2-2 | TRBV5-1 | NA | TRBD2 | TGCGCCAGCAGCCCGGGACTAGCGAACACCGGGGAGCTGTTTTTT | CASSPGLANTGELFF
TRBJ1-2 | TRBV5-1 | once | TRBD1 | TGCGCCAGCAGCGAAACAGGGGGCGCCAACTATGGCTACACCTTC | CASSETGGANYGYTF
TRBJ2-2 | TRBV4-2 | NA | NA | TGTGCCAGCAGCCAAGAGGTCAGCCGGGACACCGGGGAGCTGTTTTTT | CASSQEVSRDTGELFF
TRBJ2-3 | TRBV7-6 | NA | TRBD1 | TGTGCCAGCAGCTTAGCGTCGGGGACAGGGCGAGATACGCAGTATTTT | CASSLASGTGRDTQYF
TRBJ1-4 | TRBV5-1 | NA | NA | TGCGCCAGCAGCTTGGGGGGGGCCACAACTAATGAAAAACTGTTTTTT | CASSLGGATTNEKLFF
TRBJ2-7 | TRBV5-6 | NA | NA | TGTGCCAGCAGCTTGGTCGGGATCCAGAACTACGAGCAGTACTTC | CASSLVGIQNYEQYF
TRBJ2-7 | TRBV10-1 | NA | TRBD1 | TGCGCCAGCAGTGAGAAACCGAACAGGGGGGTCTACGAGCAGTACTTC | CASSEKPNRGVYEQYF
TRBJ2-3 | TRBV7-9 | NA | NA | TGTGCCAGCAGCTTAGTAGACTCCTCCAGGGGTACGCAGTATTTT | CASSLVDSSRGTQYF
TRBJ2-7 | TRBV2 | NA | NA | TGTGCCAGCAGTGAGAGTGCGCGGTCTCTCGAGCAGTACTTC | CASSESARSLEQYF
TRBJ2-7 | TRBV2 | NA | NA | TGTGCCAGCGGGAGAGGTCCGCACGAGCAGTACTTC | CASGRGPHEQYF
TRBJ2-3 | TRBV29-1 | NA | TRBD1 | TGCAGCGTTGAGGGACAGGGGTACACAGATACGCAGTATTTT | CSVEGQGYTDTQYF
TRBJ2-2 | TRBV7-9 | few | NA | TGTGCCAGCAGCTACCGGGGGTCCGGGGAGCTGTTTTTT | CASSYRGSGELFF
TRBJ1-2 | TRBV11-2 | NA | NA | TGTGCCAGCAGCTTAGTCGGGGGACTCTATGGCTACACCTTC | CASSLVGGLYGYTF